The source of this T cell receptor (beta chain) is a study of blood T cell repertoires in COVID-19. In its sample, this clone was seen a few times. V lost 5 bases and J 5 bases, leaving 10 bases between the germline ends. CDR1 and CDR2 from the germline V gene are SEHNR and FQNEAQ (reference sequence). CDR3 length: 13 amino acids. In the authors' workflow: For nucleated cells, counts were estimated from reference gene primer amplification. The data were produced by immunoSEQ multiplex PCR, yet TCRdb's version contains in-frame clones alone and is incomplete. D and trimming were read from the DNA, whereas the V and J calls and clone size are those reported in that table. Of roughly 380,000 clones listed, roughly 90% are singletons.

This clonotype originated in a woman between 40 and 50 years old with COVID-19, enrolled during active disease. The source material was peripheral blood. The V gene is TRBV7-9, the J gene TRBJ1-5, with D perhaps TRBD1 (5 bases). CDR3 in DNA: TGTGCCAGCAGCGCGACAGCCGATCAGCCCCAGCATTTT. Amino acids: CASSATADQPQHF.